This TCR beta chain comes out of a study of T cells in Graves' hyperthyroidism and ophthalmopathy (dated by TCRdb to about 2019). A note on the overall study: A discovery cohort of roughly 100 patients, roughly 40 with Graves' ophthalmopathy and fewer than 65 with stable Graves' hyperthyroidism, was used to find distinguishing TCR V-J signatures. Prospective prediction of ophthalmopathy was tested in an independent validation cohort of about 19 hyperthyroidism patients and 17 patients who later progressed to ophthalmopathy. The study also compared thyroid tissue and blood T-cell repertoires from five or six Graves' hyperthyroidism patients. The paper describes TCR Vbeta CDR3 sequencing of about 140 peripheral blood samples, made up of 43 ophthalmopathy patients, approximately 73 hyperthyroidism patients and 17 progressor patients. After sampling, hyperthyroidism patients received methimazole starting at 30 mg daily, and ophthalmopathy patients received high-dose intravenous methylprednisolone. The 80 to 100 discovery patients were randomly divided into training and test sets at a 7:3 ratio. Study-wide findings and limitations: In validation, the model predicted progression to ophthalmopathy a median of about 6 months before onset, with over 55% sensitivity and 72.22% specificity. In cross-validation, a model built on a 13 V-J signature told ophthalmopathy apart from stable hyperthyroidism with just under 90% sensitivity and about 81% specificity, and in testing the same model reached 80%/75%. No statistical method was used to set the sample size in advance, and investigators knew the group allocation. Most expanded thyroid clonotypes (frequency above 0.001) were also detected in blood, a finding suggesting that blood repertoires may reflect thyroid immune responses.

CDR1 is given as SQVTM and CDR2 as ANQGSEA, both from the germline V gene. Inclusive of the bounding cysteine and phenylalanine, the CDR3 is 13 residues long. The kept DNA is CDR3 alone, 39 bases in frame from the first base. Cut back by 7 bases and 0 bases, the V and J ends lie 12 bases apart. Any patient with an uncontrolled infection, another autoimmune disease, pregnancy or lactation was excluded. Diagnoses were established on the basis of clinical symptoms, serum thyroxine and TRAb, thyroid ultrasound, and orbital computed tomography. Trizol reagent was used to extract total RNA, and RNA quality was then checked on an Agilent 2100 Bioanalyzer. As to this clonotype: Its antigen specificity is not known. There are no base qualities to consult, and no much larger clone falls within one base.

The TCR beta CDR3 regions were amplified from the RNA transcripts. For the first round of RT-PCR on the TCR CDR3, the HTBI primer set was used together with the Qiagen OneStep RT-PCR kit. A second multiplex PCR round built the libraries, followed by size selection and purification. Paired-end sequencing of the libraries was performed with 100 bp reads on an Illumina HiSeq2000. The paper's data handling went like this. SOAPnuke was used to process the raw data, with reads discarded if the reads contained adapters or uncalled bases, had a mean Phred below 15, or lacked an exact constant-primer or identifier match. High-quality paired reads were merged using COPE v1.2.5, and each unique nucleotide sequence was defined as a clonotype. MiTCR v1.1 was used to align the clonotypes against IMGT TRBV, TRBD and TRBJ reference segments. The analysis was restricted to V-J combinations with a frequency above 0.0001, which together covered roughly 99% of the repertoires. The TCS score was defined as the ratio of F50 (clonal expansion) to E x V (chaos), calculated using BLOSUM62-based TCRdist between CDR3 peptides within each V-J. Welch's t-statistics and random forest reduced approximately 520 V-J features to 13, which were used in a naive Bayes classifier (R e1071). Thyroid-blood repertoire similarity was quantified with the Morisita-Horn index. The public reads were reanalyzed by TCRdb: fastp trimming at Q25, MiXCR alignment, in-frame beta chains only. Each CDR3 protein gets just one entry, which takes the most common genes and DNA from the rows behind it. TCRdb's processing, not the authors', yielded these V and J calls. The table for this sample lists hundreds of thousands of distinct CDR3 sequences; just under 45% of them were counted only once. The ten top clones hold less than 9.5% of the sample.

The chain joins TRBV29-1 to TRBJ1-1; TRBD1 could be the D gene, as 5 bases match. Sequencing was done on a sample of peripheral blood or thyroid tissue (not recorded which). The TCR was taken from an adult man with Graves' disease, either hyperthyroidism or ophthalmopathy (not recorded which). CDR3 sequence: CSGLGLLNTEAFF. At the DNA level, the sequence is TGCAGCGGACTGGGACTCTTGAACACTGAAGCTTTCTTT.